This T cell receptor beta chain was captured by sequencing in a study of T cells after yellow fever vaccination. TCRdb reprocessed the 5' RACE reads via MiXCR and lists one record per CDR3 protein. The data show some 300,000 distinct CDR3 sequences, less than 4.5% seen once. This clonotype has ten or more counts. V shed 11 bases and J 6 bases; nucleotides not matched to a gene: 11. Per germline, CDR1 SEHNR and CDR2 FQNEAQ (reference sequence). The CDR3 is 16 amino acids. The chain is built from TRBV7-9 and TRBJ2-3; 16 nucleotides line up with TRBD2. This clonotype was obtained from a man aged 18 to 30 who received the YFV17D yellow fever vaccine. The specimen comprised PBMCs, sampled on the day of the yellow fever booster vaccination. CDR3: CALDPGTSGGGDTQYF. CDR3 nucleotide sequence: TGTGCCCTCGACCCCGGGACTAGCGGGGGGGGCGATACGCAGTATTTT. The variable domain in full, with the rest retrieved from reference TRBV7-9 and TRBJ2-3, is DTGVSQNPRHKITKRGQNVTFRCDPISEHNRLYWYRQTLGQGPEFLTYFQNEAQLEKSRLLSDRFSAERPKGSFSTLEIQRTEQGDSAMYLCALDPGTSGGGDTQYFGPGTRLTVL.